The present TCR beta chain was sequenced within a study of T cells in localized non-small cell lung cancer. Profiled with immunoSEQ multiplex PCR; TCRdb holds only in-frame clones, not every one. The sample contains under 35,000 clones, around 92% of which appear only once. With 6 bases removed from V and 0 bases from J, the gap between germline ends came to 9 bases. Germline CDR1 is MNHNS and CDR2 is SASEGT. The CDR3 spans 13 residues. The material was peripheral blood mononuclear cells, obtained before any cancer treatment. This receptor was taken from a woman aged 35 to 70 with stage III lung adenocarcinoma. The genes are TRBV6-1 and TRBJ2-7; D ambiguous. The DNA for the CDR3 is TGTGCCAGCAGCACCGCCATCTCCTACGAGCAGTACTTC. It yields the protein CASSTAISYEQYF.